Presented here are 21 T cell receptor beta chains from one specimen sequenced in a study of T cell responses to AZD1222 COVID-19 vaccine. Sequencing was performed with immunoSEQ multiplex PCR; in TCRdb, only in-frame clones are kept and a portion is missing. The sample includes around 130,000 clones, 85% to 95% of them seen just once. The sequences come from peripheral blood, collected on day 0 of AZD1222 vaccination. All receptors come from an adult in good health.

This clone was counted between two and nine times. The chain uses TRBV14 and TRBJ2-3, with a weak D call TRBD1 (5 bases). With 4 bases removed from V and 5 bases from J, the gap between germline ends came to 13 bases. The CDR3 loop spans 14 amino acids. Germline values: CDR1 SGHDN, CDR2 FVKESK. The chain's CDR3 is CASSLQTRGDTQYF. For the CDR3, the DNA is TGTGCCAGCAGCCTCCAAACAAGGGGAGATACGCAGTATTTT.

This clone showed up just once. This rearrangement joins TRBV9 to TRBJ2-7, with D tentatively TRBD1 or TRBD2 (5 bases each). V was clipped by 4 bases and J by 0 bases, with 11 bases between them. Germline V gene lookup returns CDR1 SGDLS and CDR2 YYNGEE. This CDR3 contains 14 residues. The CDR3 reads CASSSGRSSYEQYF. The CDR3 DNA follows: TGTGCCAGCAGCTCGGGACGGTCCTCCTACGAGCAGTACTTC.

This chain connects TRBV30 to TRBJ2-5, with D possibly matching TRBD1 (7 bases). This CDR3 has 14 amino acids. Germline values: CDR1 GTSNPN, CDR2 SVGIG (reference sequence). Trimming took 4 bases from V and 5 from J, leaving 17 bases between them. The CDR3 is CAWNRQGGTETQYF. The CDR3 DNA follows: TGTGCCTGGAACCGACAGGGAGGTACCGAGACCCAGTACTTC.

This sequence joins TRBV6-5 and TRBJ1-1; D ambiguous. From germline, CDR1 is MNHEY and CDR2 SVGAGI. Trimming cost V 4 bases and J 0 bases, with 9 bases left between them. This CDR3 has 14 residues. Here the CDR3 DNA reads TGTGCCAGCAGTTTTGGACCGTTGAACACTGAAGCTTTCTTT. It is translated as CASSFGPLNTEAFF.

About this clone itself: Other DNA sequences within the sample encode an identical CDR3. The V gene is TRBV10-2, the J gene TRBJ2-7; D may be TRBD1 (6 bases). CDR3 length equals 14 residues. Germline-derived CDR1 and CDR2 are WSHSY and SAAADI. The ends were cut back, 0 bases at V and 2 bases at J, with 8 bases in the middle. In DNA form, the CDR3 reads TGCGCCAGCAGTGAGTCGTGGGGGCCCTACGAGCAGTACTTC. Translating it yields CASSESWGPYEQYF.

The CDR3 loop reads CASSPPTGERYEQYF. DNA for the CDR3: TGTGCCAGCAGCCCGCCGACAGGGGAACGGTACGAGCAGTACTTC. This rearrangement joins TRBV9 to TRBJ2-7; 8 nucleotides line up with TRBD1. Germline V gene lookup returns CDR1 SGDLS and CDR2 YYNGEE. The CDR3 is 15 amino acids. J gave up 4 bases and V 4 bases, and 10 bases lay outside the gene matches.

CDR3 coding DNA: TGTGCCAGCAGCGTAGTAGGAATCGGGGAGCAGTTCTTC. This codes for CASSVVGIGEQFF. This sequence joins TRBV9 and TRBJ2-1; D is unresolved. CDR1 and CDR2 (germline): SGDLS, YYNGEE. The CDR3 contains 13 residues. V lost 0 bases to trimming and J lost 10 bases, with 11 bases between them.

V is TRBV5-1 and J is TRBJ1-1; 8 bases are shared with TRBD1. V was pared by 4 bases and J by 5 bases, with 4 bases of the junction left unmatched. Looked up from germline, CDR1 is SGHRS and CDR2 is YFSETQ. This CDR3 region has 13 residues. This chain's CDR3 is CASSLQGVTEAFF. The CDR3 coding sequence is TGCGCCAGCAGCCTACAGGGGGTGACTGAAGCTTTCTTT.

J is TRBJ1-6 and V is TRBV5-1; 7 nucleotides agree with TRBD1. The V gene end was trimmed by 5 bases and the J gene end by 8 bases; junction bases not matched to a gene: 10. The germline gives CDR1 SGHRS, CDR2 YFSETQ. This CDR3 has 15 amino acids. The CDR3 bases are TGCGCCAGCAGACTCCGGGGACAGTCACATTCACCCCTCCACTTT. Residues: CASRLRGQSHSPLHF.

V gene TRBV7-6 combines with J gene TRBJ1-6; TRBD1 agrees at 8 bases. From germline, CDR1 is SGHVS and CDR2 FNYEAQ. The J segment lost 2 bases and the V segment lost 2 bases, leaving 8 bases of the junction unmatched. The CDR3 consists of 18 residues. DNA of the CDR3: TGTGCCAGCAGCTTATCCCAGGGGGCTAGGACCTATAATTCACCCCTCCACTTT. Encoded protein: CASSLSQGARTYNSPLHF.

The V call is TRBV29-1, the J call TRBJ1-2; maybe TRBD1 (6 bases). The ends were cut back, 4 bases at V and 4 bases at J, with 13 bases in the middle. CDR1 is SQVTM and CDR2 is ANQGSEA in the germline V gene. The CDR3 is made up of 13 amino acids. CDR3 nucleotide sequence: TGCAGCGTTGGGGGGGCCGACGCCTATGGCTACACCTTC. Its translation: CSVGGADAYGYTF. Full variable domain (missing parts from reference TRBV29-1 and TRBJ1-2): SAVISQKPSRDICQRGTSLTIQCQVDSQVTMMFWYRQQPGQSLTLIATANQGSEATYESGFVIDKFPISRPNLTFSTLTVSNMSPEDSSIYLCSVGGADAYGYTFGSGTRLTVV.

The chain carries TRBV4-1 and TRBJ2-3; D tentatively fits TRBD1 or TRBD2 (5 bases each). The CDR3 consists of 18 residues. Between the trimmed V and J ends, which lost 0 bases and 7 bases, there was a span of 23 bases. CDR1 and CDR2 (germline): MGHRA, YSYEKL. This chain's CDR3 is CASSQEGVSADPRHTQYF. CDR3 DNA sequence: TGCGCCAGCAGCCAAGAGGGGGTATCAGCGGACCCCCGTCATACGCAGTATTTT.

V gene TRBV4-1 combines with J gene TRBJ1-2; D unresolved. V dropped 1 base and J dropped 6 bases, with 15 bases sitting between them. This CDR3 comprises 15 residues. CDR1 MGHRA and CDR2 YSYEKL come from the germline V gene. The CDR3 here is CASSQAPMGADGYTF. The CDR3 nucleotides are TGCGCCAGCAGCCAAGCCCCGATGGGCGCGGATGGCTACACCTTC.

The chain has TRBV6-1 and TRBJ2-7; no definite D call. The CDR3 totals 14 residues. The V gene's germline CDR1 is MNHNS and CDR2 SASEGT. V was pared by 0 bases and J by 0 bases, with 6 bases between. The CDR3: CASSEAGDSYEQYF. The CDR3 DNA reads TGTGCCAGCAGTGAAGCTGGGGACTCCTACGAGCAGTACTTC.

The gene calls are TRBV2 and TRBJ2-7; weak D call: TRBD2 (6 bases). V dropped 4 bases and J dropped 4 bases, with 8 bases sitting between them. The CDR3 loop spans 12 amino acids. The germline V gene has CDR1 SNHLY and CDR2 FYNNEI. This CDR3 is CASSAGVYEQYF. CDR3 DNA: TGTGCCAGCAGTGCGGGGGTTTACGAGCAGTACTTC.

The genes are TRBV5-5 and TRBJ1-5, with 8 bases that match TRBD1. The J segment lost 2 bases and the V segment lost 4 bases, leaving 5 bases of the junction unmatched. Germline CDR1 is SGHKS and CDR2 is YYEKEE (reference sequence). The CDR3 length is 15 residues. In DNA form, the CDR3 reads TGTGCCAGCAGCCAGGGGGCTCGTGGCAATCAGCCCCAGCATTTT. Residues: CASSQGARGNQPQHF.

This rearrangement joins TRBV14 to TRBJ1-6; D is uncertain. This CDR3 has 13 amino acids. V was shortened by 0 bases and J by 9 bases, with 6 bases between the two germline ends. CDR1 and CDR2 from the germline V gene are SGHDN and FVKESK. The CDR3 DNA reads TGTGCCAGCAGCCAAGAAATCGGTTCACCCCTCCACTTT. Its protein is CASSQEIGSPLHF.

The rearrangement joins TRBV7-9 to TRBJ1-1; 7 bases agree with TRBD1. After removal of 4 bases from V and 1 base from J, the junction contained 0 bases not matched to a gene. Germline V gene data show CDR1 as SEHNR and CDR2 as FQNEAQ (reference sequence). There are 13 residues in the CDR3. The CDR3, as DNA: TGTGCCAGCAGCTGGACAGGGAACACTGAAGCTTTCTTT. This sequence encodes CASSWTGNTEAFF.

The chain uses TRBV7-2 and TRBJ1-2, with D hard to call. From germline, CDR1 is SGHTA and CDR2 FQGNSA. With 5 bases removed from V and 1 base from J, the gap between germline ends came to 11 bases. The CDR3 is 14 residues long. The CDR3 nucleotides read TGTGCCAGCAGCCTCGGACCTAATAACTATGGCTACACCTTC. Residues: CASSLGPNNYGYTF.

The CDR3 sequence: CAGAQGDEQFF. Here the CDR3 DNA reads TGTGCCGGGGCCCAGGGGGATGAGCAGTTCTTC. V and J are TRBV7-9 and TRBJ2-1; 7 nucleotides line up with TRBD1. The V and J ends lost 11 bases and 8 bases, in that order; junction bases with no gene match: 6. The CDR3 is made up of 11 amino acids. Per the germline V gene, CDR1 is SEHNR and CDR2 is FQNEAQ (reference sequence).

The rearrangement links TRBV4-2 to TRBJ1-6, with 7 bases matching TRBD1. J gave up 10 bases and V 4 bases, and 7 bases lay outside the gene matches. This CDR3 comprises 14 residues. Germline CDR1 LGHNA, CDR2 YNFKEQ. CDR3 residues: CASSPNDRDSPLHF. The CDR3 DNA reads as TGTGCCAGCAGCCCAAACGACAGGGACTCACCCCTCCACTTT.